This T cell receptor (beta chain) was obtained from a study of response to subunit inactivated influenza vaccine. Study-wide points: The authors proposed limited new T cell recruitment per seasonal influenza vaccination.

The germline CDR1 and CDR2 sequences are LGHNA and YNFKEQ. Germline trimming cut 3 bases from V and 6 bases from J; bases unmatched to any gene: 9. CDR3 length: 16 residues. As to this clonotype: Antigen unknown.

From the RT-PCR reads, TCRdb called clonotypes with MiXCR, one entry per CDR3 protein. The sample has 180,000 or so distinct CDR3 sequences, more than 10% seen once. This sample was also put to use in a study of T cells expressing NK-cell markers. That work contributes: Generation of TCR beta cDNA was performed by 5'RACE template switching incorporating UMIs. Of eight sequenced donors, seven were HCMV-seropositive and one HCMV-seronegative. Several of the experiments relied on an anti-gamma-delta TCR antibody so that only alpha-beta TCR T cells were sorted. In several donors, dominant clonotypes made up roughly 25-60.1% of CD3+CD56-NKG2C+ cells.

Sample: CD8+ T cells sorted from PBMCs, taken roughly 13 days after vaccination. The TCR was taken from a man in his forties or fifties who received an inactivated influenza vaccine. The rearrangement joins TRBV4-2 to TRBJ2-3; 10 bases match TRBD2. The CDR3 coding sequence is TGTGCCAGCAGCCAGGAGGTAGCGGGGGGCTTGGATACGCAGTATTTT. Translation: CASSQEVAGGLDTQYF.